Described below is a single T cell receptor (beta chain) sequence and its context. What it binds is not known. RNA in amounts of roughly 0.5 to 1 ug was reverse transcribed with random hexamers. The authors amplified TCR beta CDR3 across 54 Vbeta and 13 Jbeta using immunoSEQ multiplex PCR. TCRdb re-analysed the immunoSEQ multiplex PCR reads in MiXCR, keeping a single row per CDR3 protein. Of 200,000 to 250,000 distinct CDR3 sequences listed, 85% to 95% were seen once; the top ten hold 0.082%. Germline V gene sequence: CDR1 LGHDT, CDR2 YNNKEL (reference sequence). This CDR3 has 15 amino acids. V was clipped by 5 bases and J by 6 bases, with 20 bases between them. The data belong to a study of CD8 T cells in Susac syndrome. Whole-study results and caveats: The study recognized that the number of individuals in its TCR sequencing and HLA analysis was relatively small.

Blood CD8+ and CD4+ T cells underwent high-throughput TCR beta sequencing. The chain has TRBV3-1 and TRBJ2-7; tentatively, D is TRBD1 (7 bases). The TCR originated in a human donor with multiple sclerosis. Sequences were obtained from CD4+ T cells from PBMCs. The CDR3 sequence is CASSETHRQGGEQYF. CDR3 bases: TGTGCCAGCAGCGAAACGCACAGGCAGGGGGGCGAGCAGTACTTC.